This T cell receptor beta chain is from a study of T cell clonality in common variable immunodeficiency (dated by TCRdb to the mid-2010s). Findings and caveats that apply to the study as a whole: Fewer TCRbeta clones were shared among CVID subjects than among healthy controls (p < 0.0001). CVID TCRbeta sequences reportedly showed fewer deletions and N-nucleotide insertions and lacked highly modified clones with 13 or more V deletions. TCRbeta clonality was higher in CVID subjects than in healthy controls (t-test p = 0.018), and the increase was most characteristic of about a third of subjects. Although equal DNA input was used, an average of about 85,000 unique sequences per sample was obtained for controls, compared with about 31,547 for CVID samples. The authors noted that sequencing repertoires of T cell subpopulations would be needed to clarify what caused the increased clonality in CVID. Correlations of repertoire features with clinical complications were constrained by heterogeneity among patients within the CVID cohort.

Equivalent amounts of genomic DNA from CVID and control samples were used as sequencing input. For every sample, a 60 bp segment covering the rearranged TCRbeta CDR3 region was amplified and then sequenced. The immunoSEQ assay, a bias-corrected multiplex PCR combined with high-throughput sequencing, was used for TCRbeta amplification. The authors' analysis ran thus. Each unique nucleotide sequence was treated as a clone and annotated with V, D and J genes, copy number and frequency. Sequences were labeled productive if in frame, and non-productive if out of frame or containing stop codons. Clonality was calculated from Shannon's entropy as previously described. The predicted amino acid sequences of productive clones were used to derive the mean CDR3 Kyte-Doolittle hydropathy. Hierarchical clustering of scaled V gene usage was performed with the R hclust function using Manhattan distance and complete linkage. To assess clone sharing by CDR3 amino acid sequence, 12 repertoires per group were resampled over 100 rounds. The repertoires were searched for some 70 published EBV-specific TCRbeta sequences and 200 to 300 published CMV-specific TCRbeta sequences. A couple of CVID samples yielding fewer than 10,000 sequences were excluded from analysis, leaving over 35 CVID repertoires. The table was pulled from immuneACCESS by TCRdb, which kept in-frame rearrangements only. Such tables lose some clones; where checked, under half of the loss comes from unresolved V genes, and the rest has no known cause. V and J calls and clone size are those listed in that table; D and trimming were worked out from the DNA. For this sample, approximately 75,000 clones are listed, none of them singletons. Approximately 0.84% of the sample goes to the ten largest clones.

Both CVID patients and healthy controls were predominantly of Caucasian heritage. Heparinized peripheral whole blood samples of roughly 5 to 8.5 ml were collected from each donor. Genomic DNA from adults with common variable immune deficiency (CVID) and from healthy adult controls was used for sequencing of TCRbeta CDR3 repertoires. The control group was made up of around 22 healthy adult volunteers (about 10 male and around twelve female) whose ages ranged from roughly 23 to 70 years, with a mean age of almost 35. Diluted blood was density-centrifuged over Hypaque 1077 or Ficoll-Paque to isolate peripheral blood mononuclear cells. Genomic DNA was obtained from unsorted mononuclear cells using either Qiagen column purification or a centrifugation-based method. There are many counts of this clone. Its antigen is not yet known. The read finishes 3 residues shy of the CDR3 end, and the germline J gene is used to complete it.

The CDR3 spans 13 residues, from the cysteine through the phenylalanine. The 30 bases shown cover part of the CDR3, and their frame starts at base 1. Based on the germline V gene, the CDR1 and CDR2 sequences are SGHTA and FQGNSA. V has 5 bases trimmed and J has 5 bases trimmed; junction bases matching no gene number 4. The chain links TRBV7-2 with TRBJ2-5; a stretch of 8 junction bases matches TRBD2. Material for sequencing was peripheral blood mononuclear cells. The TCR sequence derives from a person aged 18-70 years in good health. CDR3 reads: CASSTGGVETQYF. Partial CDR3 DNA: TGTGCCAGCAGCACCGGGGGGGTGGAGACC.